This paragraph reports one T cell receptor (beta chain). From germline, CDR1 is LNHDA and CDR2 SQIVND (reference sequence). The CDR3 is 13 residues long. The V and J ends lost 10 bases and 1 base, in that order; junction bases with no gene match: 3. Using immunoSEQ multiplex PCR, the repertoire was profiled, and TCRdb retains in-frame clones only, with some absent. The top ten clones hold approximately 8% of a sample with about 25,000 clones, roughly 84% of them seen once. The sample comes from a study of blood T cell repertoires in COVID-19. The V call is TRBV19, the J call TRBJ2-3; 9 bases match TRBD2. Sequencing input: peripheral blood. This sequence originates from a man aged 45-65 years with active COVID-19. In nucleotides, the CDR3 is TGTGCCACCAGACTAGCGGGCACAGATACGCAGTATTTT. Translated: CATRLAGTDTQYF.